The sequence of this T cell receptor (beta chain) was determined in a study of blood T cell repertoires in COVID-19. Across the whole study: Acute and convalescent COVID-19 specimens originated in the United States, Italy and Spain. PBMCs, B-cell-depleted T cells, or T cells were the source of the cDNA or gDNA that made up the material.

Germline trimming cut 7 bases from V and 4 bases from J; bases unmatched to any gene: 16. The CDR3 sequence is 19 residues long. From germline, CDR1 is SGDLS and CDR2 YYNGEE. Study processing details: Estimates of nucleated cell counts were drawn from the amplification of reference gene primers. Assay: immunoSEQ multiplex PCR; the TCRdb copy retains only in-frame clones and omits some. The DNA gave D and trimming, while V, J and clone size come from that table. The table has tens of thousands of clones, roughly four fifths seen once. The genes are TRBV9 and TRBJ2-3; 15 bases map to TRBD2. This TCR was recovered from an elderly woman with acute or convalescent COVID-19. The specimen was peripheral blood. CDR3 DNA: TGTGCCAGCGCGCTACCCACCGGGACTAGCGGGGGGAGAGCAGATACGCAGTATTTT. Protein product: CASALPTGTSGGRADTQYF.